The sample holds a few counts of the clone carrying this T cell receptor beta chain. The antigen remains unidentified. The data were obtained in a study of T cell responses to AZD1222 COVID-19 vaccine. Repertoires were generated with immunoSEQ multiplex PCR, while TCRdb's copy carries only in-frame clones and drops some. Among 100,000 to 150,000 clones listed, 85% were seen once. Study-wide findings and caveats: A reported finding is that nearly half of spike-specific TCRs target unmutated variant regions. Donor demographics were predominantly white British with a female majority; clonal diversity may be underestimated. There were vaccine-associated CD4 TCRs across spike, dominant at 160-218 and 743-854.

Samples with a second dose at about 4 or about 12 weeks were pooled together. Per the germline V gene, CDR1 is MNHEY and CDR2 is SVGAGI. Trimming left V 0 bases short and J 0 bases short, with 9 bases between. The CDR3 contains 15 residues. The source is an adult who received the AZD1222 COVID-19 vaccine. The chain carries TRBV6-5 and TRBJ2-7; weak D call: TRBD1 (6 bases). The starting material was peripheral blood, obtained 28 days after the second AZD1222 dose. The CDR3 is CASSYSQGSSYEQYF. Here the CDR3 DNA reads TGTGCCAGCAGTTACTCGCAGGGGAGCTCCTACGAGCAGTACTTC.